These 22 T cell receptor beta chains were sequenced from one sample in a study of beta chain features in type 1 diabetes. The isolated RNA, all of it, was reverse transcribed, so expressed TCRB transcripts were what got sequenced. Profiled with immunoSEQ multiplex PCR; TCRdb holds only in-frame clones, not every one. Of about 140,000 clones listed, 6.9% are singletons. Specimen: central memory CD4+ T cells from blood. The receptors come from a young woman in good health.

This clone came up a few times. This chain uses TRBV7-2 with TRBJ2-7; D might be TRBD2 (5 bases). CDR1 SGHTA and CDR2 FQGNSA come from the germline V gene. Trimming took 0 bases from V and 2 from J, leaving 11 bases between them. The CDR3 sequence is 15 residues long. Written as DNA, the CDR3 is TGTGCCAGCAGCTTAGCCCGGGGAGAACCCTACGAGCAGTACTTC. Encoded protein: CASSLARGEPYEQYF.

The chain combines TRBV19 with TRBJ2-2, with 10 bases matching TRBD1. V was pared by 9 bases and J by 4 bases, with 5 bases of the junction left unmatched. The germline CDR1 and CDR2 sequences are LNHDA and SQIVND (reference sequence). The CDR3 has 14 amino acids. DNA of the CDR3: TGTGCCAGCTCCGGGACAGGGGCCACCGGGGAGCTGTTTTTT. Translation gives CASSGTGATGELFF. Supplemented by reference TRBV19 and TRBJ2-2, the full variable domain reads DGGITQSPKYLFRKEGQNVTLSCEQNLNHDAMYWYRQDPGQGLRLIYYSQIVNDFQKGDIAEGYSVSREKKESFPLTVTSAQKNPTAFYLCASSGTGATGELFFGEGSRLTVL.

The chain links TRBV28 to TRBJ1-1; the D gene is possibly TRBD1 (6 bases). V shed 7 bases and J shed 5 bases, with 17 bases lying between them. The CDR3 is 14 amino acids. The V gene's germline CDR1 is MDHEN and CDR2 SYDVKM. For the CDR3, the DNA is TGTGCCAGCACTTCCCTACAGGGCAGGACTGAAGCTTTCTTT. This sequence encodes CASTSLQGRTEAFF.

The rearrangement joins TRBV2 to TRBJ2-3; tentative D call: TRBD2 (6 bases). Per the germline V gene, CDR1 is SNHLY and CDR2 is FYNNEI. V was shortened by 1 base and J by 4 bases, with 15 bases between the two germline ends. CDR3 length: 16 amino acids. CDR3 region: CASSEGLAGRADTQYF. Written as DNA, the CDR3 is TGTGCCAGCAGTGAAGGACTGGCGGGAAGGGCAGATACGCAGTATTTT.

This clone was observed a handful of times. The chain combines TRBV5-4 with TRBJ2-5; tentative D call: TRBD1 (6 bases). The J call may be wrong; the DNA end is better matched by TRBJ2-7. This CDR3 is 14 amino acids long. From germline, CDR1 is SGHNT and CDR2 YYREEE (reference sequence). CDR3 protein: CASRPQGDSYEQYF. The CDR3 DNA is TGTGCCAGCAGACCACAGGGAGACTCCTACGAGCAGTACTTC.

This clone was counted a few times. The chain uses TRBV11-2 and TRBJ2-7, with D perhaps matching TRBD2 (5 bases). Trimming took 2 bases from V and 4 from J, leaving 15 bases between them. From germline, CDR1 is SGHAT and CDR2 FQNNGV. There are 15 residues in the CDR3. Here the CDR3 DNA reads TGTGCCAGCAGCTTACTAAGCGGTGCGTCGTACGAGCAGTACTTC. Amino acids: CASSLLSGASYEQYF. The whole variable domain, filled in from reference TRBV11-2 and TRBJ2-7, reads EAGVAQSPRYKIIEKRQSVAFWCNPISGHATLYWYQQILGQGPKLLIQFQNNGVVDDSQLPKDRFSAERLKGVDSTLKIQPAKLEDSAVYLCASSLLSGASYEQYFGPGTRLTVT.

This clone turned up a few times. This chain joins TRBV28 and TRBJ1-5; TRBD1 matches at 7 bases. The junction had 9 bases not matched to a gene; V was cut back by 6 bases and J by 4 bases. The CDR3 spans 15 residues. From germline, CDR1 is MDHEN and CDR2 SYDVKM. The CDR3 loop is CASSSGQAINQPQHF. The CDR3 DNA is TGTGCCAGCAGCTCTGGACAGGCGATAAATCAGCCCCAGCATTTT.

CDR3 coding DNA: TGTGCCTGGAGTCTGACAGGGGGCATCTACGAGCAGTACTTC. It specifies CAWSLTGGIYEQYF. The rearrangement links TRBV30 to TRBJ2-7; 10 bases map to TRBD1. J was trimmed by 3 bases and V by 2 bases; bases with no gene match: 4. The CDR3 has 14 residues. Germline V gives CDR1 GTSNPN, CDR2 SVGIG (reference sequence).

The chain joins TRBV7-8 to TRBJ1-2, with a possible D match to TRBD1 (5 bases). Germline V lookup: CDR1 SGHVS, CDR2 FQNEAQ. This CDR3 region has 16 residues. The V end was cut by 3 bases, the J end by 8 bases, with 22 bases between. The CDR3 here is CASSFSAGRIGVGYTF. As DNA, the CDR3 is TGTGCCAGCAGCTTTTCTGCAGGGCGGATTGGGGTAGGCTACACCTTC.

The chain joins TRBV5-4 to TRBJ2-5; the match to TRBD2 covers 7 bases. The CDR3 covers 15 residues. V lost 1 base to trimming and J lost 5 bases; unmatched junction nucleotides: 8. Germline V gene data show CDR1 as SGHNT and CDR2 as YYREEE (reference sequence). This CDR3 reads CASSLQAGAAETQYF. CDR3 coding DNA: TGTGCCAGCAGCTTGCAGGCGGGAGCCGCCGAGACCCAGTACTTC. The full variable domain, completed using reference TRBV5-4 and TRBJ2-5, is ETGVTQSPTHLIKTRGQQVTLRCSSQSGHNTVSWYQQALGQGPQFIFQYYREEENGRGNFPPRFSGLQFPNYSSELNVNALELDDSALYLCASSLQAGAAETQYFGPGTRLLVL.

This clone was detected a few times. V and J are TRBV28 and TRBJ2-7; TRBD1 might be the D (6 bases). The CDR3 has 13 amino acids. Trimming took off 6 bases at V and 3 bases at J, with 12 bases between the two ends. Germline V lookup: CDR1 MDHEN, CDR2 SYDVKM. This chain's CDR3 is CASRGHDLYEQYF. CDR3 bases: TGTGCCAGCAGGGGACACGACCTCTACGAGCAGTACTTC. The complete variable domain, with remaining parts taken from reference TRBV28 and TRBJ2-7, reads DVKVTQSSRYLVKRTGEKVFLECVQDMDHENMFWYRQDPGLGLRLIYFSYDVKMKEKGDIPEGYSVSREKKERFSLILESASTNQTSMYLCASRGHDLYEQYFGPGTRLTVT.

The chain is built from TRBV5-7 and TRBJ2-1; 9 nucleotides align to TRBD2. TRBV5-7 is marked as an open reading frame, function uncertain. The length of the CDR3 is 15 residues. V lost 4 bases to trimming and J lost 3 bases; unmatched junction nucleotides: 5. For the CDR3, the DNA is TGTGCCAGCAGCCAAGCGGGAGGCTACTACAATGAGCAGTTCTTC. Translated, it gives CASSQAGGYYNEQFF.

This clone turned up a few times. The gene calls are TRBV9 and TRBJ2-3; D gene ambiguous. Germline V gene lookup returns CDR1 SGDLS and CDR2 YYNGEE. V was shortened by 6 bases and J by 0 bases, with 11 bases between the two germline ends. This CDR3 spans 14 amino acids. DNA of the CDR3: TGTGCCAGCAACCCCGGAGCTAGCACAGATACGCAGTATTTT. This translates into CASNPGASTDTQYF. Full variable domain (outside the CDR3, taken from reference TRBV9 and TRBJ2-3): DSGVTQTPKHLITATGQRVTLRCSPRSGDLSVYWYQQSLDQGLQFLIQYYNGEERAKGNILERFSAQQFPDLHSELNLSSLELGDSALYFCASNPGASTDTQYFGPGTRLTVL.

The CDR3 coding sequence is TGTGCCAGCAGCTTGCCTTCGACAGGGTTTACCACTGAAGCTTTCTTT. It yields the protein CASSLPSTGFTTEAFF. The V and J genes are TRBV5-6 and TRBJ1-1; 7 nucleotides line up with TRBD1. This CDR3 is built from 16 residues. J lost 4 bases, V lost 1 base, and 10 bases had no gene match. CDR1 is SGHDT, CDR2 YYEEEE, per germline. The variable domain in full, with the rest retrieved from reference TRBV5-6 and TRBJ1-1, is DAGVTQSPTHLIKTRGQQVTLRCSPKSGHDTVSWYQQALGQGPQFIFQYYEEEERQRGNFPDRFSGHQFPNYSSELNVNALLLGDSALYLCASSLPSTGFTTEAFFGQGTRLTVV.

This clone was counted a few times. Written as DNA, the CDR3 is TGTGCCAGCAGGCAGGAGGGCCCCTACAATGAGCAGTTCTTC. It specifies CASRQEGPYNEQFF. The V gene is TRBV11-2, the J gene TRBJ2-1, with D maybe TRBD2 (6 bases). V dropped 6 bases and J dropped 2 bases, with 11 bases sitting between them. The CDR3 covers 14 residues. CDR1 is SGHAT and CDR2 is FQNNGV in the germline V gene.

The table lists this clone with a few counts. This sequence joins TRBV21-1 and TRBJ1-1. TRBV21-1 is listed as a pseudogene. The CDR3 consists of 16 residues. The CDR3 spells CASSKRGPSRGTEAFF. The CDR3 coding sequence is TGTGCCAGCAGCAAACGCGGCCCTTCCCGAGGGACTGAAGCTTTCTTT.

This clone was counted between two and nine times. The chain is built from TRBV7-3 and TRBJ2-5; 7 nucleotides align to TRBD2. CDR1 is SGHTA, CDR2 FQGTGA, per germline. The CDR3 has 15 amino acids. With V trimmed by 3 bases and J by 5 bases, 9 bases remained unmatched. In DNA form, the CDR3 reads TGTGCCAGCAGCTTGGGTCTAGCGGAAGGGGAGACCCAGTACTTC. Protein: CASSLGLAEGETQYF. Full variable domain (rest looked up from reference TRBV7-3 and TRBJ2-5): GAGVSQTPSNKVTEKGKYVELRCDPISGHTALYWYRQSLGQGPEFLIYFQGTGAADDSGLPNDRFFAVRPEGSVSTLKIQRTERGDSAVYLCASSLGLAEGETQYFGPGTRLLVL.

This clone has a single count. The chain carries TRBV18 and TRBJ2-7, with D possibly matching TRBD2 (5 bases). V dropped 4 bases and J dropped 0 bases, with 10 bases sitting between them. Germline loops: CDR1 KGHSH, CDR2 LQKENI. This CDR3 spans 14 amino acids. In DNA, the CDR3 is TGTGCCAGCTCACGAGGGAGTAACTCCTACGAGCAGTACTTC. Translated: CASSRGSNSYEQYF. Complete variable domain (other parts from reference TRBV18 and TRBJ2-7): NAGVMQNPRHLVRRRGQEARLRCSPMKGHSHVYWYRQLPEEGLKFMVYLQKENIIDESGMPKERFSAEFPKEGPSILRIQQVVRGDSAAYFCASSRGSNSYEQYFGPGTRLTVT.

This clone was seen a handful of times. This chain joins TRBV6-1 and TRBJ2-7; D is unresolved. Germline lookup yields CDR1 MNHNS and CDR2 SASEGT. This CDR3 has 14 residues. Trimming pared 4 bases from V and 2 bases from J, leaving 12 bases between. The CDR3 DNA is TGTGCCAGCAGTGTTGCGGAAATAGCCTACGAGCAGTACTTC. It codes for CASSVAEIAYEQYF.

The sample holds many counts of this clone. The gene calls are TRBV5-1 and TRBJ2-2; 9 bases fit TRBD2. The CDR3 runs 19 residues. Germline-derived CDR1 and CDR2 are SGHRS and YFSETQ. V lost 4 bases, J lost 1 base, and 14 bases stayed unmatched. Written as DNA, the CDR3 is TGCGCCAGCAGCACCCCCGGCGGAGCGGGAGGACTGAACACCGGGGAGCTGTTTTTT. It specifies CASSTPGGAGGLNTGELFF.

V usage is TRBV7-9 and J usage is TRBJ1-5; 8 bases line up with TRBD1. The length of the CDR3 is 15 residues. Germline V CDR1 and CDR2: SEHNR, FQNEAQ (reference sequence). Losses at the gene ends were 3 bases for V and 0 bases for J; bases not matched to a gene: 1. The CDR3 sequence is CASSLDRASNQPQHF. The CDR3 DNA follows: TGTGCCAGCAGCTTGGACAGGGCTAGCAATCAGCCCCAGCATTTT.

This clone was counted only a few times. The chain has TRBV5-6 and TRBJ2-4; 9 bases match TRBD2. CDR3 size: 17 residues. CDR1 and CDR2 from the germline V gene are SGHDT and YYEEEE. V dropped 3 bases and J dropped 1; count of bases not matched to a gene: 8. The CDR3: CASSSFSGSPAKNIQYF. The CDR3 coding sequence is TGTGCCAGCAGCTCCTTTAGCGGGAGTCCGGCCAAAAACATTCAGTACTTC.